These 9 T cell receptor beta chains share one sample of origin, sequenced in a study of CD8+ T cells in alopecia areata (dated by TCRdb to the late 2010s). Receptor libraries were prepared by the immunoSEQ multiplex PCR assay. RNA was extracted from all samples and reverse transcribed into cDNA, which served as template for TCR sequencing. The source is immuneACCESS, and TCRdb retained only in-frame sequences with V and J called. Part of the clones is not carried over; for the studies checked, unresolved V genes explain less than half of this, and the remainder is unexplained. The sample table lists 150,000 or so clones, about 54% of them with a count of one. Of the sample, around 15% is held by the ten largest clones. The treatment or condition label, as the study defines it: oral pan-JAK inhibitor, 5-10 mg twice daily. The sequenced sample was CD4+ T cells sorted from blood, obtained at approximately week 56, from a patient treated with tofacitinib. These receptors all come from a human donor with alopecia areata.

The chain joins TRBV2 to TRBJ2-5, with a possible D match to TRBD1 (5 bases). The CDR3 has 12 amino acids. CDR1 and CDR2 (germline): SNHLY, FYNNEI. V gave up 8 bases and J gave up 2 bases, with 9 bases separating them. CDR3 DNA: TGTGCCAGCGTCAGGGAACAAGAGACCCAGTACTTC. Translating it yields CASVREQETQYF.

The chain is built from TRBV25-1 and TRBJ2-3; 8 positions match TRBD1. V shed 4 bases and J 6 bases; nucleotides not matched to a gene: 3. The CDR3 is 13 amino acids. From germline, CDR1 is MGHDK and CDR2 SYGVNS. For the CDR3, the DNA is TGTGCCAGCAGTGGACAGGGGCGCGATACGCAGTATTTT. Protein product: CASSGQGRDTQYF. Based on the CDR3 plus reference TRBV25-1 and TRBJ2-3, the full variable domain is EADIYQTPRYLVIGTGKKITLECSQTMGHDKMYWYQQDPGMELHLIHYSYGVNSTEKGDLSSESTVSRIRTEHFPLTLESARPSHTSQYLCASSGQGRDTQYFGPGTRLTVL.

V usage is TRBV18 and J usage is TRBJ2-1; D may be TRBD1 (5 bases). V was pared by 6 bases and J by 0 bases, with 15 bases between. Germline lookup yields CDR1 KGHSH and CDR2 LQKENI. The CDR3 is 16 amino acids. CDR3 DNA sequence: TGTGCCAGCTCGCCTAGACAGAGTGGCTCCTACAATGAGCAGTTCTTC. Its translation is CASSPRQSGSYNEQFF.

This rearrangement joins TRBV11-2 to TRBJ2-3, with D uncertain. This CDR3 region has 16 residues. Per germline, CDR1 SGHAT and CDR2 FQNNGV. V shed 7 bases and J shed 0 bases, with 17 bases lying between them. The CDR3 spells CASTSSRHRSTDTQYF. CDR3 bases: TGTGCCAGCACTTCCTCCCGACATCGAAGCACAGATACGCAGTATTTT. The full variable domain, in which reference TRBV11-2 and TRBJ2-3 provide the parts outside the CDR3, is EAGVAQSPRYKIIEKRQSVAFWCNPISGHATLYWYQQILGQGPKLLIQFQNNGVVDDSQLPKDRFSAERLKGVDSTLKIQPAKLEDSAVYLCASTSSRHRSTDTQYFGPGTRLTVL.

The gene calls are TRBV13 and TRBJ1-1, with a weak D call TRBD1 (5 bases). V gave up 0 bases and J gave up 4 bases, with 12 bases separating them. This CDR3 contains 15 residues. The V gene's germline CDR1 is PRHDT and CDR2 FYEKMQ (reference sequence). The CDR3, as DNA: TGTGCCAGCAGCTTAGGCCGTAAGGGGTTCACTGAAGCTTTCTTT. Its translation: CASSLGRKGFTEAFF.

The gene calls are TRBV15 and TRBJ1-1; the D is unclear. Per germline, CDR1 LNHNV and CDR2 YYDKDF (reference sequence). The V and J ends lost 5 bases and 0 bases respectively, with 4 bases between them. The CDR3 loop spans 12 amino acids. The chain's CDR3 is CATSVLNTEAFF. In DNA form, the CDR3 reads TGTGCCACCAGCGTACTGAACACTGAAGCTTTCTTT.

This clone was counted a few times. The gene calls are TRBV5-6 and TRBJ2-4; weak D call: TRBD1 (6 bases). The V end was cut by 1 base, the J end by 7 bases, with 9 bases between. CDR1 is SGHDT and CDR2 is YYEEEE in the germline V gene. The CDR3 spans 13 residues. The CDR3 sequence: CASSLTGRNIQYF. CDR3 nucleotides: TGTGCCAGCAGCTTGACAGGGCGGAACATTCAGTACTTC.

The J gene is TRBJ2-3, the V gene TRBV6-1; D not certain. Germline V lookup: CDR1 MNHNS, CDR2 SASEGT. Trimming stripped 3 bases from V and 3 bases from J, with 4 bases between. CDR3 size: 12 residues. CDR3 in amino acids: CASSEETDTQYF. CDR3 bases: TGTGCCAGCAGTGAGGAGACAGATACGCAGTATTTT.

This clone was observed a handful of times. V is TRBV7-2 and J is TRBJ2-3; perhaps TRBD2 as D (6 bases). CDR1 is SGHTA and CDR2 is FQGNSA in the germline V gene. The V and J ends lost 5 bases and 4 bases respectively, with 13 bases between them. This CDR3 has 14 amino acids. CDR3 in DNA: TGTGCCAGCAGCCTCCGGGGGAGGTCAGATACGCAGTATTTT. Translating it yields CASSLRGRSDTQYF.